The rows below give T cell receptor beta chains drawn from one sample of a study of T cells in Graves' hyperthyroidism and ophthalmopathy. TCRdb passed the multiplex PCR reads through MiXCR, listing each CDR3 protein once. The sample consists of about 150,000 distinct CDR3 sequences, approximately 20% of them appearing once. Sequencing input: blood. Receptor source: a woman aged 45-59 years with Graves' hyperthyroidism that later progressed to Graves' ophthalmopathy. Both conserved end residues are part of each CDR3. A D gene is named only where the DNA matches it firmly. Not every row has a clone size; where given, it reads once, few, many or a size class.

TRBJ2-7 TRBV20-1 many 14 - TGCAGTGCGAACGGGGGACCCTCCTTCCACGAGCAGTACTTC CSANGGPSFHEQYF
TRBJ2-1 TRBV15 few 14 TRBD1 TGTGCCGTCGACCGGGACAGGGCGTCCAATGAGCAGTTCTTC CAVDRDRASNEQFF
TRBJ2-7 TRBV4-1 many 13 - TGCGCCAGCAGCCAAGCGCGGGGTTACGAGCAGTACTTC CASSQARGYEQYF
TRBJ1-5 TRBV6-1 many 16 - TGTGCCAGCAGTGCGGGTCCTAGTGAACGCAATCAGCCCCAGCATTTT CASSAGPSERNQPQHF
TRBJ1-2 TRBV5-4 - 12 - TGTGCCAGCAGCTTGAATAGCGGCGGCTACACCTTC CASSLNSGGYTF
TRBJ2-7 TRBV30 - 13 - TGTGCCTGGAGTACCGGGTTAGACTACGAGCAGTACTTC CAWSTGLDYEQYF
TRBJ1-2 TRBV30 - 14 - TGTGCCTGGAGTGTAGGGCCCGGCCTCTATGGCTACACCTTC CAWSVGPGLYGYTF
TRBJ2-7 TRBV20-1 many 11 - TGCAGTGCTAGAGACGGCTACGAGCAGTACTTC CSARDGYEQYF
TRBJ2-5 TRBV2 many 14 - TGTGCCAGCAGTGTACAGCGGAGGGAAGAGACCCAGTACTTC CASSVQRREETQYF
TRBJ1-6 TRBV20-1 - 14 TRBD1 TGCAGTGCTAGTCAGCCAGGGGGTAGTTCACCCCTCCACTTT CSASQPGGSSPLHF
TRBJ1-5 TRBV6-1 many 14 - TGTGCCAGCAGTGAAGCGGGCGGCAATCAGCCCCAGCATTTT CASSEAGGNQPQHF
TRBJ2-5 TRBV19 - 13 - TGTGCCAGTAGTATTGACAGTGGGGAGACCCAGTACTTC CASSIDSGETQYF
TRBJ1-1 TRBV29-1 few 11 - TGCAGCGTAGACCGGAACACTGAAGCTTTCTTT CSVDRNTEAFF
TRBJ2-1 TRBV30 once 13 TRBD1 TGTGCCTGGTCGGGACAGAACTACAATGAGCAGTTCTTC CAWSGQNYNEQFF
TRBJ2-5 TRBV7-9 many 13 - TGTGCCAGCAGCTTAACGGGAGAAGGGACCCAGTACTTC CASSLTGEGTQYF
TRBJ2-7 TRBV28 - 16 - TGTGCCAGCAGTAGAGGAGGGGCCGTTAGCTCCTACGAGCAGTACTTC CASSRGGAVSSYEQYF
TRBJ2-3 TRBV3-1 few 16 TRBD2 TGTGCCAGCAGCCCGCCGGGACTAGCTGTGGGGGATACGCAGTATTTT CASSPPGLAVGDTQYF
TRBJ2-1 TRBV18 many 15 - TGTGCCAGCTCACCAGGATACCCTAAGGTGGGTGAGCAGTTCTTC CASSPGYPKVGEQFF
TRBJ2-7 TRBV7-2 many 11 - TGTGCCAGCAGCTCCAAGACAGAGCAGTACTTC CASSSKTEQYF
TRBJ1-5 TRBV2 - 12 - TGTGCCAGCAACGGTGTAAATCAGCCCCAGCATTTT CASNGVNQPQHF
TRBJ2-7 TRBV20-1 few 13 TRBD1 TGCAGTGCTATGGAAGGGGGCGGATACGAGCAGTACTTC CSAMEGGGYEQYF
TRBJ2-1 TRBV20-1 many 16 - TGCAGTGCTAGAGCCCCTGGAGGGGGAAGGAGGAATGAGCAGTTCTTC CSARAPGGGRRNEQFF
TRBJ2-3 TRBV6-1 many 13 - TGTGCCAGCGTGGGGGGATCCACAGATACGCAGTATTTT CASVGGSTDTQYF
TRBJ2-7 TRBV5-1 - 14 TRBD1 TGCGCCAGCAGCTGGGGACAGGGTTGGGGTGAGCAGTACTTC CASSWGQGWGEQYF
TRBJ2-3 TRBV4-1 few 16 - TGCGCCAGCAGCCAAGGTAGCCAGGGTGGTCGGGATACGCAGTATTTT CASSQGSQGGRDTQYF
TRBJ2-5 TRBV10-3 - 12 TRBD2 TGTGCCGCGGGACTAGCGGGAGAGACCCAGTACTTC CAAGLAGETQYF
TRBJ2-7 TRBV20-1 - 15 - TGCAGTGCTAGAGATTTGGGGCAGGGTCTTTGGGAGCAGTACTTC CSARDLGQGLWEQYF
TRBJ2-4 TRBV28 many 14 - TGTGCCAGCAGTTTGGGGGGAGCCAAAAACATTCAGTACTTC CASSLGGAKNIQYF
TRBJ2-7 TRBV5-1 many 18 TRBD2 TGCGCCAGCAGCCTCCGCTCCCGACTAGCGGAAAACGCCTACGAGCAGTACTTC CASSLRSRLAENAYEQYF
TRBJ2-2 TRBV25-1 - 14 TRBD2 TGTGCCAGCAGTCCCCGGACTAGGACCGGGGAGCTGTTTTTT CASSPRTRTGELFF
TRBJ1-1 TRBV3-1 many 12 - TGTGCCAGCAGCCGCGGGGACACTGAAGCTTTCTTT CASSRGDTEAFF
TRBJ2-7 TRBV12-3/TRBV12-4 many 15 - TGTGCCAGCACTCTGGAGGTCGGGAGCTCCTACGAGCAGTACTTC CASTLEVGSSYEQYF
TRBJ1-6 TRBV6-1 many 13 - TGTGCCAGCAGTGAAGCGCTTGTGTCACCCCTCCACTTT CASSEALVSPLHF
TRBJ2-3 TRBV10-1 many 15 TRBD2 TGCGCCAGCTCGACGACTAGCGGGGCGCGTGATACGCAGTATTTT CASSTTSGARDTQYF
TRBJ2-7 TRBV3-1 many 14 TRBD2 TGTGCCAGCAGCCAGGCTAGCGGGACCCCCGAGCAGTACTTC CASSQASGTPEQYF
TRBJ2-1 TRBV2 many 16 TRBD2 TGTGCCAGCAGTGCCCTGGGACTAGCGGGAGGGGATGAGCAGTTCTTC CASSALGLAGGDEQFF
TRBJ1-1 TRBV6-1 many 12 TRBD1 TGTGCCAGCCGGGACAGAAACACTGAAGCTTTCTTT CASRDRNTEAFF
TRBJ1-5 TRBV28 many 13 - TGTGCCAGCAGTCCCAAGTTTAATCAGCCCCAGCATTTT CASSPKFNQPQHF
TRBJ1-1 TRBV14 many 14 - TGTGCCAGCAGCCTCCATTTGATGAACACTGAAGCTTTCTTT CASSLHLMNTEAFF
TRBJ2-7 TRBV5-1 many 18 TRBD2 TGCGCCAGCAGCCGACTAGCGGGAGTCTCCCGGACCCCCTACGAGCAGTACTTC CASSRLAGVSRTPYEQYF
TRBJ2-5 TRBV29-1 - 13 - TGCAGCGTTGCCAGTGCTGGATCAGAGACCCAGTACTTC CSVASAGSETQYF
TRBJ2-7 TRBV20-1 - 15 TRBD2 TGCAGTGCTAGGGGGCCGGGACTAGAATTCTCCGAGCAGTACTTC CSARGPGLEFSEQYF
TRBJ1-4 TRBV6-5 few 17 - TGTGCCAGCAGTTACTCGTTCGACTTGTCAACTAATGAAAAACTGTTTTTT CASSYSFDLSTNEKLFF
TRBJ1-5 TRBV7-2 many 17 - TGTGCCAGCAGCTTAGTTATTGGAGTTTATAGCAATCAGCCCCAGCATTTT CASSLVIGVYSNQPQHF
TRBJ2-7 TRBV28 many 17 TRBD2 TGTGCCAGCAGTCTCCGGACTAGCGGGAGTAGGTTATCCGAGCAGTACTTC CASSLRTSGSRLSEQYF
TRBJ2-2 TRBV5-1 many 14 - TGCGCCAGCACGCCTGGCGGGGGCTATGGGGAGCTGTTTTTT CASTPGGGYGELFF
TRBJ2-1 TRBV11-2 many 14 - TGTGCCAGCAGTCTTATTGAGGCCTACAATGAGCAGTTCTTC CASSLIEAYNEQFF
TRBJ1-2 TRBV20-1 - 14 - TGCAGTGCTAGAGATCTCCGGGACGTCTATGGCTACACCTTC CSARDLRDVYGYTF
TRBJ2-3 TRBV28 many 11 - TGTGCCAGCAGTCTCAGGGAAGTGCAGTATTTT CASSLREVQYF
TRBJ1-5 TRBV20-1 - 14 - TGCAGTGCGAGGCCGGGCTATAGCAATCAGCCCCAGCATTTT CSARPGYSNQPQHF
TRBJ1-1 TRBV29-1 many 12 - TGCAGCGCCGATCTCTCGCCCACTGAAGCTTTCTTT CSADLSPTEAFF
TRBJ1-1 TRBV6-5 few 13 - TGTGCCAGCAGTTACTCCGTTAACACTGAAGCTTTCTTT CASSYSVNTEAFF
TRBJ2-1 TRBV3-1 few 14 TRBD1 TGTGCCAGCAGCCCCCACAGGGGGAACAATGAGCAGTTCTTC CASSPHRGNNEQFF